Listed below are T cell receptor beta chains from one sample, sequenced in a study of T cell responses to AZD1222 COVID-19 vaccine. Profiling relied on immunoSEQ multiplex PCR, and the TCRdb table lists in-frame clones only, not all of them. The data show about 130,000 clones, approximately 83% seen once. Material: peripheral blood, obtained on day 0 of AZD1222 vaccination. The source is an adult in good health. CDR3s include the opening cysteine and the closing phenylalanine or tryptophan. Each record gives: clone size, V gene, J gene, D gene, CDR3 protein, CDR3 DNA. A D gene is named only where the DNA matches it firmly. Clone size is given for some rows only: seen once, a few or many times, or a class if the clone is expanded.

once	TRBV6-2/TRBV6-3	TRBJ1-5	.	CASSYSVTHQPQHF	TGTGCCAGCAGTTACTCGGTCACACATCAGCCCCAGCATTTT
.	TRBV5-1	TRBJ1-5	.	CASSLGGDSNQPQHF	TGCGCCAGCAGCTTGGGCGGAGATAGCAATCAGCCCCAGCATTTT
.	TRBV19	TRBJ1-2	TRBD1	CASSPGGYGYTF	TGTGCCAGTAGTCCAGGGGGGTATGGCTACACCTTC
.	TRBV21-1	TRBJ2-7	.	CASSKADHPLAPYEQYF	TGTGCCAGCAGCAAAGCAGATCACCCCTTAGCCCCTTACGAGCAGTACTTC
.	TRBV6-2/TRBV6-3	TRBJ1-6	.	CASSYLLQGAGDSPLHF	TGTGCCAGCAGTTACCTCTTACAGGGTGCAGGTGATTCACCCCTCCACTTT
.	TRBV11-3	TRBJ2-7	TRBD2	CASSRSGSESYEQYF	TGTGCCAGCAGTAGGAGCGGGAGTGAGTCCTACGAGCAGTACTTC
.	TRBV9	TRBJ2-2	.	CASSVVGSLTGELFF	TGTGCCAGCAGCGTAGTAGGGTCCCTCACCGGGGAGCTGTTTTTT
.	TRBV18	TRBJ2-3	TRBD2	CASSPLPSGRTDTQYF	TGTGCCAGCTCACCACTGCCTAGCGGGCGCACAGATACGCAGTATTTT
once	TRBV19	TRBJ2-5	.	CASSGVGAAEETQYF	TGTGCCAGTAGTGGCGTAGGGGCAGCTGAAGAGACCCAGTACTTC
once	TRBV3-1/TRBV3-2	TRBJ1-2	TRBD1	CASRRGQGFSDYGYTF	TGTGCCAGCAGACGCGGACAGGGGTTTTCAGACTATGGCTACACCTTC
once	TRBV19	TRBJ2-4	.	CASSSQTVSKNIQYF	TGTGCCAGTAGTTCCCAGACAGTAAGCAAAAACATTCAGTACTTC